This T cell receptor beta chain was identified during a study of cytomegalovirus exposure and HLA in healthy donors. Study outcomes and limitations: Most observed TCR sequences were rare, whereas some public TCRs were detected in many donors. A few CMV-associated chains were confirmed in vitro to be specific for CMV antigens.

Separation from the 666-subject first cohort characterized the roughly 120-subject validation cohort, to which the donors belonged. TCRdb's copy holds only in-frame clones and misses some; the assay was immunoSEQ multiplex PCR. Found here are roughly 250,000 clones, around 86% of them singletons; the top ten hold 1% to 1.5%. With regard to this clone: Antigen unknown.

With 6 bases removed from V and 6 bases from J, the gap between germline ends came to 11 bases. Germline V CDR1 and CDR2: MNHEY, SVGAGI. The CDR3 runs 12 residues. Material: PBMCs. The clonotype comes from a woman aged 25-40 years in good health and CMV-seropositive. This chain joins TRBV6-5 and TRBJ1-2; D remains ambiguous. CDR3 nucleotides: TGTGCCAGCAGCGCCACTCTGAATGGCTACACCTTC. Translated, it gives CASSATLNGYTF.